This passage covers 9 T cell receptor beta chains from one sample sequenced in a study of shared clonotypes between healthy human individuals. Assay used: immunoSEQ multiplex PCR; TCRdb lists only in-frame clones, some missing. The repertoire holds roughly 1 million clones, with more than 60% as singletons. The sample taken for sequencing was memory CD4+ T cells sorted from blood. Subset meaning: CD45RA-negative fraction. These receptors all come from a man aged 18 to 30 in good health.

This sequence joins TRBV20-1 and TRBJ2-5, with D possibly being TRBD1 (6 bases). V gave up 6 bases and J gave up 2 bases, with 7 bases separating them. Germline V gene lookup returns CDR1 DFQATT and CDR2 SNEGSKA (reference sequence). The CDR3 length is 11 residues. CDR3 bases: TGCAGTGCCACAGGGCAAGAGACCCAGTACTTC. It encodes CSATGQETQYF.

The chain couples TRBV6-6 to TRBJ1-2; D gene ambiguous. Germline CDR1 MNHNY, CDR2 SVGAGI (reference sequence). The CDR3 sequence is 14 residues long. The V end was cut by 7 bases, the J end by 6 bases, with 18 bases between. The chain's CDR3 is CASNYRLFQHGYTF. CDR3 nucleotides: TGTGCCAGCAACTATCGACTTTTCCAACATGGCTACACCTTC.

The chain recombines TRBV7-8 with TRBJ2-7; 10 bases match TRBD1. The CDR3 has 15 amino acids. V gave up 5 bases and J gave up 5 bases; unmatched junction bases: 9. CDR1 is SGHVS and CDR2 is FQNEAQ in the germline V gene. Here the CDR3 DNA reads TGTGCCAGCAGCGCGTGGACAGGGGGGGACGACGAGCAGTACTTC. This gives the protein CASSAWTGGDDEQYF.

The V gene is TRBV5-4, the J gene TRBJ2-5; D is possibly TRBD2 (6 bases). Germline CDR1 is SGHNT and CDR2 is YYREEE (reference sequence). The germline V and J ends were trimmed by 0 bases and 5 bases, with 17 bases remaining between them. CDR3 length equals 16 residues. CDR3: CASSLVGAGPGETQYF. Written as DNA, the CDR3 is TGTGCCAGCAGCTTGGTCGGGGCGGGGCCGGGCGAGACCCAGTACTTC.

This chain uses TRBV7-8 with TRBJ1-3; D is unclear. From germline, CDR1 is SGHVS and CDR2 FQNEAQ. The germline V and J ends were trimmed by 4 bases and 6 bases, with 16 bases remaining between them. The CDR3 is 15 amino acids. CDR3 protein: CASSSQYEAQNTIYF. The CDR3 nucleotides are TGTGCCAGCAGCTCCCAGTATGAGGCTCAAAACACCATATATTTT.

This chain uses TRBV6-6 with TRBJ1-2; 8 bases fit TRBD1. CDR3 length: 13 residues. Germline loops: CDR1 MNHNY, CDR2 SVGAGI (reference sequence). With V trimmed by 6 bases and J by 4 bases, 4 bases remained unmatched. This CDR3 reads CASSIGQGYGYTF. The CDR3 DNA sequence: TGTGCCAGCAGCATCGGACAGGGCTATGGCTACACCTTC.

This sequence joins TRBV29-1 and TRBJ1-3; D not certain. The germline V gene encodes CDR1 SQVTM and CDR2 ANQGSEA. The CDR3 has 10 residues. Trimming took 7 bases from V and 4 from J, leaving 5 bases between them. The CDR3 is CSASGNTIYF. The DNA for the CDR3 is TGCAGCGCGAGCGGAAACACCATATATTTT.

This clone was recorded once. The rearrangement links TRBV2 to TRBJ1-2; D ambiguous. CDR3 length: 11 residues. Looked up from germline, CDR1 is SNHLY and CDR2 is FYNNEI. V was trimmed by 0 bases and J by 8 bases, leaving 4 bases between them. CDR3 DNA sequence: TGTGCCAGCAGTGAAGCTGAAGGCTACACCTTC. Protein: CASSEAEGYTF.

V is TRBV6-1 and J is TRBJ1-3; D perhaps matches TRBD1 (5 bases). Germline V gene sequence: CDR1 MNHNS, CDR2 SASEGT. CDR3 length equals 17 residues. Trimming stripped 0 bases from V and 3 bases from J, with 15 bases between. The CDR3 spells CASSEALTGADGNTIYF. The CDR3 nucleotides are TGTGCCAGCAGTGAAGCGCTGACCGGGGCTGATGGAAACACCATATATTTT.